Sequencing of this T cell receptor beta chain was carried out in a study of shared clonotypes between healthy human individuals. The sequenced material, unsorted PBMC DNA, was run on ten immunoSEQ deep assay plates. This table comes from immunoSEQ multiplex PCR, and its TCRdb copy is limited to in-frame clones, with some not included. The table shows some 530,000 clones, with over 70% occurring only once. Germline V gives CDR1 ENHRY, CDR2 SYGVKD. Trimming removed 6 bases at V and 5 bases at J, with 19 bases between. The length of the CDR3 is 15 residues. The sample was PBMCs. This chain links TRBV10-3 with TRBJ1-2; no definite D call. This clonotype originated in a woman in her thirties or forties in good health. Some clones in this sample may be carry-over from other donors' samples. The CDR3: CAIRGVDDYEYGYTF. The CDR3 DNA sequence: TGTGCCATCAGGGGCGTCGATGATTATGAGTATGGCTACACCTTC.